This TCR beta chain was sequenced for a study of CD8+ T cells in alopecia areata. Study-wide findings and caveats: With tofacitinib ongoing, many expanded lesional clones persisted in both scalp and blood. Alopecia totalis/universalis scalp especially showed more expanded CD8+ clones than normal scalp.

Concerning this clone: Its target is not known.

The germline gives CDR1 MNHEY, CDR2 SMNVEV (reference sequence). V was pared by 4 bases and J by 2 bases, with 3 bases between. This CDR3 has 11 amino acids. Following RNA extraction, reverse transcription yielded cDNA that acted as the sequencing template. Using immunoSEQ multiplex PCR, the repertoire was profiled, and TCRdb retains in-frame clones only, with some absent. The repertoire holds 85,000 to 110,000 clones, with over 75% as singletons. Treatment in this sample: oral pan-JAK inhibitor, 5-10 mg twice daily. Alopecia areata patients provided lesional scalp punch biopsies and peripheral blood.

V and J are TRBV27 and TRBJ2-7, with D uncertain. This TCR derives from a human donor with alopecia areata. The sequenced sample was CD8+ T cells sorted from blood, obtained around week 31, from a patient treated with tofacitinib. This CDR3 reads CASSSPYEQYF. CDR3 coding DNA: TGTGCCAGCAGTTCTCCCTACGAGCAGTACTTC.